The TCR beta chain described here comes from a study of technical replicates of blood from a few donors. V dropped 5 bases and J dropped 3 bases, with 12 bases sitting between them. Germline CDR1 and CDR2: SEHNR and FQNEAQ (reference sequence). This CDR3 has 14 amino acids. Using immunoSEQ multiplex PCR, the repertoire was profiled, and TCRdb retains in-frame clones only, with some absent. The sample carries around 76,000 clones, almost 98% recorded once. The specimen was T cells isolated from PBMCs. The sequence was collected from a human donor in good health. The chain is built from TRBV7-9 and TRBJ2-3, with a weak D call TRBD2 (5 bases). CDR3 in DNA: TGTGCCAGCAGCGTCGATAGAGGGACAGATACGCAGTATTTT. This sequence encodes CASSVDRGTDTQYF.